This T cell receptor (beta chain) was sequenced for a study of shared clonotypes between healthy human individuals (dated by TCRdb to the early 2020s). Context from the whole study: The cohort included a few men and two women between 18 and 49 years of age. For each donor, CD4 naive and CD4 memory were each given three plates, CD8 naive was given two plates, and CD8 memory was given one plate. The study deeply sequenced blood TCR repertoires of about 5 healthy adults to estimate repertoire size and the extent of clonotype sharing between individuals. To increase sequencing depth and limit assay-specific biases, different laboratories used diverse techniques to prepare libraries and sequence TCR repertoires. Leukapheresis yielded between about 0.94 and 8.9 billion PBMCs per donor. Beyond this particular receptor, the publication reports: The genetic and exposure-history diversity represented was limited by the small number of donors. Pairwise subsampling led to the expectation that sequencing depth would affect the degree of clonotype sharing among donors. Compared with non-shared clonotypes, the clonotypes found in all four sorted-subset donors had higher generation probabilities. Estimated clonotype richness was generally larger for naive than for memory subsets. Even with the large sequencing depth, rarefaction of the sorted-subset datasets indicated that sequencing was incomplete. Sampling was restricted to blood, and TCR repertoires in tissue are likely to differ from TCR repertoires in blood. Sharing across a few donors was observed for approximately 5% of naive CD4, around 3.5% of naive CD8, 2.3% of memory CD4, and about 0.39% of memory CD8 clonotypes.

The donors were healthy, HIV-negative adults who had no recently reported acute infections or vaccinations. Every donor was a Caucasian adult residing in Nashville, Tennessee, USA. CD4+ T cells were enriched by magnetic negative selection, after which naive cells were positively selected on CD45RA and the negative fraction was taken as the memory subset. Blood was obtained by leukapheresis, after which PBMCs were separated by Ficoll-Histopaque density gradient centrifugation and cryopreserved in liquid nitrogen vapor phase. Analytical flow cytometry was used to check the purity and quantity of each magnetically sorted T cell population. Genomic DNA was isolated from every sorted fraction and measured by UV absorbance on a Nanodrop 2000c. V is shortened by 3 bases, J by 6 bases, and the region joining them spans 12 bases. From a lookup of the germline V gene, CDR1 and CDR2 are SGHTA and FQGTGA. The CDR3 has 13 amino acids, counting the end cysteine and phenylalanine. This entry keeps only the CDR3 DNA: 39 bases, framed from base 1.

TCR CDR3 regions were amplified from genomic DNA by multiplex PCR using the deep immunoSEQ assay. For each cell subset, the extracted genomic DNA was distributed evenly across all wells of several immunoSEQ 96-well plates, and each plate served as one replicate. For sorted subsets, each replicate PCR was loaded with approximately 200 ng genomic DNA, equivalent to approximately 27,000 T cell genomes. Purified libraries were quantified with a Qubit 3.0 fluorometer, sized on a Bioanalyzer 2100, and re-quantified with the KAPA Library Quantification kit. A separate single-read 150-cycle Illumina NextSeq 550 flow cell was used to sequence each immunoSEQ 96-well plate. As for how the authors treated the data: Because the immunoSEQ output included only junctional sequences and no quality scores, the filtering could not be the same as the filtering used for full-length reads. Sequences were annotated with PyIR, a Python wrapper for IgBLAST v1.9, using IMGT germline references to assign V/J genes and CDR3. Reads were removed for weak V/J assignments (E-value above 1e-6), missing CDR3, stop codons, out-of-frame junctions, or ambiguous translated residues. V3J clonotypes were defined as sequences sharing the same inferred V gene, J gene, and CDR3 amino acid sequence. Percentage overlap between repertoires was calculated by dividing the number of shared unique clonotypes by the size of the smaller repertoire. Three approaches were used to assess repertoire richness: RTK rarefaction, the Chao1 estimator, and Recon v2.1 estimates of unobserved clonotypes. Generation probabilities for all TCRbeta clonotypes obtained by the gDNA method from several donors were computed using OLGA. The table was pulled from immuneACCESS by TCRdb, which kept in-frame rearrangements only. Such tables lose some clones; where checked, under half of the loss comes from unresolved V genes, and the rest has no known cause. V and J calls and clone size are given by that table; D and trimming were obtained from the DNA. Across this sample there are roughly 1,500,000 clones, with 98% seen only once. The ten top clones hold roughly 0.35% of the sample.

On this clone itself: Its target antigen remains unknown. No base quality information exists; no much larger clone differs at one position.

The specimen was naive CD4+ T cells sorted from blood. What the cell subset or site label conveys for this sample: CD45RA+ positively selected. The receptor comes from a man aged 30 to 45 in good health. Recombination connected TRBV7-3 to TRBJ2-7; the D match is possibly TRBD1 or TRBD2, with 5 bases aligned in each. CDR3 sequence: CASSFGAQSEQYF. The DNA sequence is TGTGCCAGCAGCTTCGGGGCCCAGTCCGAGCAGTACTTC.